This passage covers 9 T cell receptor beta chains from one sample sequenced in a study of OX40 agonist ivuxolimab in advanced cancers. The table came from immunoSEQ multiplex PCR; TCRdb's copy has only in-frame clones and leaves some out. In the table there are tens of thousands of clones, around 85% of which are singletons. The specimen comprised CD4+ or CD8+ T cells sorted from blood, sampled in a trial of the OX40 agonist ivuxolimab. These receptors originate from an adult with an advanced solid tumor such as melanoma, head and neck, liver or kidney cancer.

V gene TRBV7-2 combines with J gene TRBJ2-2; TRBD1 matches at 9 bases. CDR3 length equals 14 residues. CDR1 SGHTA and CDR2 FQGNSA come from the germline V gene. Trimming cost V 5 bases and J 5 bases; bases outside gene matches: 3. The CDR3 nucleotides read TGTGCCAGCAGCCTACAGGGGGCAACCGGGGAGCTGTTTTTT. It yields the protein CASSLQGATGELFF. Drawing the rest from reference TRBV7-2 and TRBJ2-2, the complete variable domain is GAGVSQSPSNKVTEKGKDVELRCDPISGHTALYWYRQSLGQGLEFLIYFQGNSAPDKSGLPSDRFSAERTGGSVSTLTIQRTQQEDSAVYLCASSLQGATGELFFGEGSRLTVL.

This clone has only one observation. The chain combines TRBV4-1 with TRBJ1-2; D is ambiguous. In germline, CDR1 is MGHRA, CDR2 YSYEKL. V lost 4 bases, J lost 2 bases, and 11 bases lay in between. The CDR3 has 14 amino acids. The CDR3 DNA sequence: TGCGCCAGCAGCCCCCCTGGCAGGAACTATGGCTACACCTTC. This codes for CASSPPGRNYGYTF.

J is TRBJ2-7 and V is TRBV11-3; no definite D call. With 3 bases removed from V and 1 base from J, the gap between germline ends came to 13 bases. The CDR3 loop spans 15 amino acids. Germline CDR1 reads SGHNT; CDR2 reads YENEEA. The CDR3 spells CASSFGPGSSYEQYF. The CDR3 bases are TGTGCCAGCAGCTTCGGACCCGGATCTTCCTACGAGCAGTACTTC. Based on the CDR3 plus reference TRBV11-3 and TRBJ2-7, the full variable domain is EAGVVQSPRYKIIEKKQPVAFWCNPISGHNTLYWYLQNLGQGPELLIRYENEEAVDDSQLPKDRFSAERLKGVDSTLKIQPAELGDSAVYLCASSFGPGSSYEQYFGPGTRLTVT.

This chain connects TRBV9 to TRBJ1-1, with D tentatively TRBD1 (5 bases). V was clipped by 0 bases and J by 2 bases, with 14 bases between them. Germline CDR1 is SGDLS and CDR2 is YYNGEE. The CDR3 has 16 residues. CDR3 region: CASSVGLGASNTEAFF. In DNA form, the CDR3 reads TGTGCCAGCAGCGTAGGTCTAGGGGCGAGTAACACTGAAGCTTTCTTT.

This clone was seen once. V is TRBV27 and J is TRBJ2-3, with 14 positions matching TRBD2. This CDR3 is built from 17 residues. Germline-derived CDR1 and CDR2 are MNHEY and SMNVEV (reference sequence). Germline trimming cut 9 bases from V and 0 bases from J; bases unmatched to any gene: 8. DNA for the CDR3: TGTGCCAGAAGTGGGGGACTAGCGGGAGTCAGCACAGATACGCAGTATTTT. It is translated as CARSGGLAGVSTDTQYF.

The chain combines TRBV19 with TRBJ1-1, with D perhaps matching TRBD1 (5 bases). This CDR3 contains 15 residues. Germline V gene data show CDR1 as LNHDA and CDR2 as SQIVND (reference sequence). Trimming shortened V by 3 bases and J by 1 base, and 12 bases separated the two germline ends. CDR3 in DNA: TGTGCCAGTAGTATGAGGTGGCAGGGGAACACTGAAGCTTTCTTT. Translation: CASSMRWQGNTEAFF.

For the CDR3, the DNA is TGTGCCAGCAGGGAGACAGGGGGTTATCAGCCCCAGCATTTT. Residues: CASRETGGYQPQHF. The rearrangement uses TRBV2 and TRBJ1-5; 9 bases fit TRBD1. After removal of 6 bases from V and 5 bases from J, the junction contained 5 bases not matched to a gene. CDR3 size: 14 residues. Germline lookup yields CDR1 SNHLY and CDR2 FYNNEI.

The V and J genes are TRBV30 and TRBJ1-5; 8 bases agree with TRBD1. Germline V gene sequence: CDR1 GTSNPN, CDR2 SVGIG (reference sequence). This CDR3 is 15 amino acids long. With V trimmed by 3 bases and J by 6 bases, 10 bases remained unmatched. Here the CDR3 DNA reads TGTGCCTGGAGCAAGCCCGGACAGGGAGGTCAGCCCCAGCATTTT. Translation: CAWSKPGQGGQPQHF.

Only one count was recorded for this clone. This chain links TRBV6-4 with TRBJ1-4, with D possibly being TRBD1 (6 bases). This CDR3 is built from 15 residues. The germline gives CDR1 MRHNA, CDR2 SNTAGT. Between the trimmed V and J ends, which lost 4 bases and 8 bases, there was a span of 17 bases. For the CDR3, the DNA is TGTGCCAGCAGTGCGGAGGGGGGCGTGACGGAAAAACTGTTTTTT. It is translated as CASSAEGGVTEKLFF.